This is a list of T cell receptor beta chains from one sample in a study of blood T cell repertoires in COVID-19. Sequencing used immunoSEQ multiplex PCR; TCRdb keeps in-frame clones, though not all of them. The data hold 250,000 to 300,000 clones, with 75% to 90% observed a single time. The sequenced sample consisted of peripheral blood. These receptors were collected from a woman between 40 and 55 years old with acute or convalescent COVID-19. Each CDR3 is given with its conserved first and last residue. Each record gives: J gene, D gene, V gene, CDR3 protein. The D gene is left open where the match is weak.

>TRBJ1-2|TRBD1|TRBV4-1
CASSQSGLAGGSGYTF
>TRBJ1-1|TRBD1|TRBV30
CAWSRKGQGSTEAFF
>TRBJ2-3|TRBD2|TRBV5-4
CASSVLAGGIDTQYF
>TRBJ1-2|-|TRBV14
CASSQGGRVYGYTF
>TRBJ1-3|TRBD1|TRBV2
CASSPTGGAGNTIYF
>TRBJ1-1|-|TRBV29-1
CSVLSTGGGTEAFF
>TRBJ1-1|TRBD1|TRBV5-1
CASSRGTDEQMGVF
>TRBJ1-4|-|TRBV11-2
CASSLGTALGEKLFF
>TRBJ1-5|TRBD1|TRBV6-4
CASSWGQGPYSNQPQHF
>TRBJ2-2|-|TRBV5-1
CASSLAEGLAGELFF
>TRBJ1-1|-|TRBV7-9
CASSLTGDTEAFF
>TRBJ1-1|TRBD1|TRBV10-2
CASKNRGMNTEAFF
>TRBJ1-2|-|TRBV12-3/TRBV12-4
CASTHGGNGYTF
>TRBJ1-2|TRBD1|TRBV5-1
CASSFGQDFNYGYTF
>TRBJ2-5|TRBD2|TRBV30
CAWVPTAGYLKETQYF
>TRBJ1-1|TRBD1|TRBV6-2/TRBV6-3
CASSYSSGDRDTFF